This T cell receptor (beta chain) was identified during a study of T cell responses to AZD1222 COVID-19 vaccine (dated by TCRdb to the early 2020s). Broadly, across the study: TCR sequencing covered over 230 trial participants: nearly 210 given two doses of AZD1222 and approximately 25 given two doses of MenACWY control vaccine. Trial participants were enrolled by age into 18-55, 56-69 and 70-plus year subgroups, with roughly 160, 29 and 62 TCR-sequenced participants respectively. The paper as a whole reports these results and caveats: Spike-specific TCR breadth and depth rose significantly after two AZD1222 doses compared with day 0 and with MenACWY recipients. Most participants were white British and females outnumbered males, and the authors suggested that clonal diversity may have been underestimated. Reportedly, close to half of the unique spike-specific TCRs recognized epitopes lying outside the regions that are mutated in the B.1.351 and B.1.1.7 variants. The vaccine-associated CD4 TCRs covered the entire spike protein, and the dominant responses fell in regions 160-218 and 743-854. No day 14 peak-response samples were available, so repertoires were characterized only after the peak T cell response. In the small 56-69-year group, the increase in depth fell short of significance, most likely because of low power. Only a handful of AZD1222 recipients were SARS-CoV-2 seropositive at baseline, limiting conclusions about previously exposed vaccinees.

Turning to this clone: The antigen this receptor binds is unknown. No base quality values were provided; no much bigger clone lies one nucleotide off.

In the paper's terms, the time point label means: about 28 days (+/-7) after the second vaccine dose. AZD1222 recipients whose second dose came at about 4 weeks and those whose second dose came at about 12 weeks were combined into one group, since spike-specific TCR depth and breadth did not differ between the two schedules. Samples from vaccinated people were obtained from the UK trials COV001 and COV002, which included a single-blind randomized controlled phase 2/3 trial of AZD1222 (ChAdOx1 nCoV-19) in healthy adults. For TCRbeta chain sequencing, PBMC samples were collected from trial participants at day 0 and at day 28 after the second dose. The CDR3 regions of human TCRbeta chains were subjected to immunosequencing. The paper's data handling went like this. TCRs in the repertoires were compared against a reference library of SARS-CoV-2-specific TCRs that had been generated with the MIRA antigen-specificity platform. Breadth was defined as the fraction of unique TCRs that were SARS-CoV-2-associated, and depth was defined as the fraction of total T cells that were SARS-CoV-2-associated. Using the MIRA data, each spike-specific TCR was assigned both to the spike region to which the TCR was reactive and to a CD4 or CD8 class. Log10-transformed breadth and depth values were compared by one-way ANOVA with Sidak's multiple comparisons tests. TCRdb carries this immuneACCESS record with in-frame sequences only. Its versions omit some clonotypes, under half of them owing to an unresolved V gene in the studies checked, with the rest unexplained. The DNA gave D and trimming, while V, J and clone size come from that table. Here the sample has 110,000 or so clones; around 84% occur a single time. The ten largest clones capture 15% to 20% of the sample.

The germline V gene gives CDR1 as ENHRY and CDR2 as SYGVKD. From the cysteine through the phenylalanine, the CDR3 covers 17 amino acids. Only the CDR3 DNA stays, 51 bases, in frame from base 1. Relative to germline, V is missing 2 bases and J is missing 0 bases, with 4 bases of the junction outside any gene match. In this chain, TRBV10-3 is recombined with TRBJ2-3, and 11 junction bases match TRBD2. Sequencing was performed on peripheral blood, taken 28 days after the second AZD1222 dose. The receptor was isolated from an adult who received the AZD1222 COVID-19 vaccine. CDR3 reads: CAISEPRLAGSTDTQYF. The nucleotides read TGTGCCATCAGTGAGCCCCGACTAGCGGGAAGCACAGATACGCAGTATTTT.